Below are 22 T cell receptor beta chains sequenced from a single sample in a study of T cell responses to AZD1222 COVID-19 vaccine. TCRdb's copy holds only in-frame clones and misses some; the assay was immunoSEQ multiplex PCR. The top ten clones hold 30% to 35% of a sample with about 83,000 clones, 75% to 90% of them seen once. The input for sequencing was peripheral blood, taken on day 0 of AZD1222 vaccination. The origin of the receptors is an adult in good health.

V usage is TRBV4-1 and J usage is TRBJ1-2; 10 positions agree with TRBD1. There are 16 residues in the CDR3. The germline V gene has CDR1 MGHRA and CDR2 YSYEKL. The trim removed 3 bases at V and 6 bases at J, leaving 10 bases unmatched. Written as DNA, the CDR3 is TGCGCCAGCAGCCATCCGGGACAGGGGAGACGCGATGGCTACACCTTC. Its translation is CASSHPGQGRRDGYTF.

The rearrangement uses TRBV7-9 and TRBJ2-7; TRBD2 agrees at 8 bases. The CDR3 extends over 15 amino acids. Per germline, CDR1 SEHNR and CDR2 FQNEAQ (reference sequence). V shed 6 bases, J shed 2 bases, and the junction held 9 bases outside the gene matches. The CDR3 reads CASRTPSSGTYEQYF. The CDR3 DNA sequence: TGTGCCAGCAGGACTCCAAGTAGCGGGACCTACGAGCAGTACTTC.

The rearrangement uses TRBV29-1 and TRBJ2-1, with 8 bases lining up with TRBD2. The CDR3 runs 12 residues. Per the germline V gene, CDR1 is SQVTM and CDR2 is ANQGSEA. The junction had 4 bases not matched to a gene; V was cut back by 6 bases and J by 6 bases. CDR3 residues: CSVPAGVNEQFF. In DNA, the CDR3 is TGCAGCGTACCAGCGGGAGTCAATGAGCAGTTCTTC.

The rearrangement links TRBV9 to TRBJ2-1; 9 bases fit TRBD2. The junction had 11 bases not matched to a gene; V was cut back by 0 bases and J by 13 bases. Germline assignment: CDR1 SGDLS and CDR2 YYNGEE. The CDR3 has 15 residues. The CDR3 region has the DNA TGTGCCAGCAGCGTAGGATACGGGGCGGGAGGGGACCAGTTCTTC. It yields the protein CASSVGYGAGGDQFF.

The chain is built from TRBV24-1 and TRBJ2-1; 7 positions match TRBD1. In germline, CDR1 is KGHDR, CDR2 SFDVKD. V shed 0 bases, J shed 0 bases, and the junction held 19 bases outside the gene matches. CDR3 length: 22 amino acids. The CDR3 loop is CATSDLGFKAPGQRYSYNEQFF. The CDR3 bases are TGTGCCACCAGTGATTTGGGGTTTAAGGCCCCGGGACAGCGTTACTCCTACAATGAGCAGTTCTTC.

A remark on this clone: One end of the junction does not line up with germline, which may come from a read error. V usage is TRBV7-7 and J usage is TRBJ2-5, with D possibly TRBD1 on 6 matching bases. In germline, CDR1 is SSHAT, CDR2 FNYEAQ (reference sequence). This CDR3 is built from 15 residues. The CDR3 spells CASSPVWGPRETQYF. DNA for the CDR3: TGTGCTAGCAGCCCTGTCTGGGGGCCACGGGAGACCCAGTACTTC.

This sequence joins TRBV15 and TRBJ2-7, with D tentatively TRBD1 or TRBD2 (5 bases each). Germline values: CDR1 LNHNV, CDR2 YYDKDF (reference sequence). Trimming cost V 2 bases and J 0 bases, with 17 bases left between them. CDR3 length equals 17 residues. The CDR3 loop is CATSRTTGLAASYEQYF. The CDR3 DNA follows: TGTGCCACCAGCAGAACCACGGGGCTAGCTGCCTCCTACGAGCAGTACTTC.

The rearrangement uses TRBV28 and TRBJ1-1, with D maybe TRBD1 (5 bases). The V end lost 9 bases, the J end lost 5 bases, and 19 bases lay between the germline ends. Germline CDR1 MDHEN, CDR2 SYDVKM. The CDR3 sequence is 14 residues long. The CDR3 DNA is TGTGCCAGTAGACCGAGTGGGGGTGGGACTGAAGCTTTCTTT. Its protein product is CASRPSGGGTEAFF.

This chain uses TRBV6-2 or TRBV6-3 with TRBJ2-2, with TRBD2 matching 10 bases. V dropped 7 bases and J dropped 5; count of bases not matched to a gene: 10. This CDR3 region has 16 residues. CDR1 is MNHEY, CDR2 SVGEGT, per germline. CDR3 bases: TGTGCCAGCAACCCCGGGACTAGCGTGGGGACCGGGGAGCTGTTTTTT. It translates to CASNPGTSVGTGELFF.

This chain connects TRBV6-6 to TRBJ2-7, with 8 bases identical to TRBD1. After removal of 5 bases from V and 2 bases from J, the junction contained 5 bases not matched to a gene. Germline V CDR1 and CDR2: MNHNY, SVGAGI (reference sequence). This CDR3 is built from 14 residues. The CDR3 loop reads CASSPGQGTYEQYF. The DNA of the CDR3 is TGTGCCAGCAGTCCCGGACAGGGAACCTACGAGCAGTACTTC.

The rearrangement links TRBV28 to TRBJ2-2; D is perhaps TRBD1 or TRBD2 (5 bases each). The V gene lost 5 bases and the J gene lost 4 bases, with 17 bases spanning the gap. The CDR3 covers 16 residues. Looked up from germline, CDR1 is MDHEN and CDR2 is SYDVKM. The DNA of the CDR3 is TGTGCCAGCAGTCGAGGGGACCCCTCGGTCACCGGGGAGCTGTTTTTT. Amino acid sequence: CASSRGDPSVTGELFF.

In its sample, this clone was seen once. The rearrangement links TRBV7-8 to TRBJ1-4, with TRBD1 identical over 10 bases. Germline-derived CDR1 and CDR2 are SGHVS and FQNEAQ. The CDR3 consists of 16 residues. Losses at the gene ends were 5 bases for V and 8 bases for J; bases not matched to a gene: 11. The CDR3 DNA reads TGTGCCAGCAGCCCGGGACAGGGGAGGGTACGGGAAAAACTGTTTTTT. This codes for CASSPGQGRVREKLFF.

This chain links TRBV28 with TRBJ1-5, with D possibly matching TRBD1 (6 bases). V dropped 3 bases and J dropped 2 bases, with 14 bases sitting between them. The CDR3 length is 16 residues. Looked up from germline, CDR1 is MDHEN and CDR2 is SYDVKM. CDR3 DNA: TGTGCCAGCAGTTTCTTGGGGGGCATGGGCAATCAGCCCCAGCATTTT. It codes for CASSFLGGMGNQPQHF.

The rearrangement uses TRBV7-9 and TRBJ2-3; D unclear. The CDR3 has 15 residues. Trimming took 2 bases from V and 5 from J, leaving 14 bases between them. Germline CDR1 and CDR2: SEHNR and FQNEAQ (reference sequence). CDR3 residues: CASSLIGTPLDTQYF. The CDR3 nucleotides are TGTGCCAGCAGCTTAATCGGAACTCCGTTAGATACGCAGTATTTT.

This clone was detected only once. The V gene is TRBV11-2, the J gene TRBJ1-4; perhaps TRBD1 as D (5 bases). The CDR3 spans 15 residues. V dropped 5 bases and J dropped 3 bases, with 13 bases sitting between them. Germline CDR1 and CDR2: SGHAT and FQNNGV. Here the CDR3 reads CASSPGHLANEKLFF. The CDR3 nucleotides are TGTGCCAGCAGCCCAGGACATCTCGCTAATGAAAAACTGTTTTTT.

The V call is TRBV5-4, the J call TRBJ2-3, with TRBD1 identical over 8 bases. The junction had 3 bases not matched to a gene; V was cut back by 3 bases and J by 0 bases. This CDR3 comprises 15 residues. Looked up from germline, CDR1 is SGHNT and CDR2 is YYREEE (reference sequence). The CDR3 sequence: CASSSGQVSTDTQYF. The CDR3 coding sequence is TGTGCCAGCAGCTCGGGACAGGTTAGCACAGATACGCAGTATTTT.

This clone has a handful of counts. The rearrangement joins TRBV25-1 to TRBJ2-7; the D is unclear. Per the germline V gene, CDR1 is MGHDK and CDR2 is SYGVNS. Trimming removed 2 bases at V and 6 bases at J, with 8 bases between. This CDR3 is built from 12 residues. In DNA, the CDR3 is TGTGCCAGCAGTGAAAGCGTCGGCGAGCAGTACTTC. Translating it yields CASSESVGEQYF.

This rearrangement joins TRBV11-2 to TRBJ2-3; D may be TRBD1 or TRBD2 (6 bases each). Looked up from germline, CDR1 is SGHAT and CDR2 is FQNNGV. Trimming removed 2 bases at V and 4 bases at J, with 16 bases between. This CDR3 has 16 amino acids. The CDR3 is CASSLSGAGLSDTQYF. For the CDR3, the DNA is TGTGCCAGCAGCTTATCGGGGGCAGGGCTGTCAGATACGCAGTATTTT.

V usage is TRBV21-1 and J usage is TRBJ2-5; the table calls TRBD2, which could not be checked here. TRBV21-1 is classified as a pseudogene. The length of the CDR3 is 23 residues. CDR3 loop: CASRKNGSVGRGLAGGIQETQYF. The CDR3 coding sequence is TGTGCCAGCAGAAAAAACGGCTCGGTAGGACGGGGACTAGCGGGAGGGATCCAAGAGACCCAGTACTTC.

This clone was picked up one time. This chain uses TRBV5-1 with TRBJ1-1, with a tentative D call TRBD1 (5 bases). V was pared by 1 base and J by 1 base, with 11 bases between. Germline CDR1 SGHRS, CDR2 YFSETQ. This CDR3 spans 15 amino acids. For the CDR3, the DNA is TGCGCCAGCAGCTTGAACGTACAGGCGAACACTGAAGCTTTCTTT. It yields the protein CASSLNVQANTEAFF.

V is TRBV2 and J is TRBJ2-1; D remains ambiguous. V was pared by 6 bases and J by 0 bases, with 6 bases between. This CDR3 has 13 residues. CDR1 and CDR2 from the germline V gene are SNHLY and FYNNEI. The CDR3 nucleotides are TGTGCCAGCAGAAGTAGCTCCTACAATGAGCAGTTCTTC. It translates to CASRSSSYNEQFF.

CDR3 nucleotide sequence: TGCAGCGCCCTAGGAGCAGGGGAAAATGAGCAGTTCTTC. This encodes CSALGAGENEQFF. The V gene is TRBV29-1, the J gene TRBJ2-1; tentative D call: TRBD1 (6 bases). CDR1 and CDR2 (germline): SQVTM, ANQGSEA. V shed 7 bases and J shed 7 bases, with 17 bases lying between them. This CDR3 is 13 amino acids long.